This TCR beta chain was recovered during a study of blood T cell repertoires in COVID-19. Turning to the study itself: The origin of the acute and convalescent COVID-19 samples was the United States, Italy and Spain.

Per germline, CDR1 MNHNY and CDR2 SVGAGI (reference sequence). The trim removed 5 bases at V and 4 bases at J, leaving 7 bases unmatched. There are 16 residues in the CDR3. This clone came up once. Authors' processing steps: Estimates of nucleated cell counts were drawn from the amplification of reference gene primers. Produced via immunoSEQ multiplex PCR; TCRdb's table is partial and in-frame only. V, J and clone size are those of that table, while D and trimming were read from the DNA. The sample shows tens of thousands of clones, about nine tenths of them seen only once. Sequenced material: peripheral blood. The chain carries TRBV6-6 and TRBJ2-7; 14 bases agree with TRBD2. The TCR sequence derives from a man between 65 and 80 years old in a cohort sampled during active COVID-19. For the CDR3, the DNA is TGTGCCAGCAGTCACGAGACTAGCGGGAGGGGTTACGAGCAGTACTTC. Residues: CASSHETSGRGYEQYF.